This T cell receptor (beta chain) derives from a study of blood T cell repertoires in COVID-19. Whole-study context: T cells, B-cell-depleted T cells, or PBMCs provided the cDNA or gDNA that served as material.

The authors' processing: From reference gene primer amplification, estimates of nucleated cell counts were derived. The table came from immunoSEQ multiplex PCR; TCRdb's copy has only in-frame clones and leaves some out. That table gives V, J and clone size, and the DNA gave D and trimming. This repertoire shows under 300,000 clones, around 82% found once; its top ten account for about 5.3%. Germline V gene data show CDR1 as MDHEN and CDR2 as SYDVKM. V lost 8 bases and J 4 bases, leaving 20 bases between the germline ends. The CDR3 has 15 amino acids. This clonotype was obtained from a woman aged 80 or over with active or convalescent COVID-19. Source material: peripheral blood. The chain couples TRBV28 to TRBJ1-2, with a possible D match to TRBD1 (6 bases). Here the CDR3 reads CASEGGATLGYGYTF. The CDR3 nucleotides read TGTGCCAGCGAGGGGGGGGCCACCCTCGGCTATGGCTACACCTTC.